Below are 27 T cell receptor beta chains sequenced from a single sample in a study of cytomegalovirus exposure and HLA in healthy donors. PCR used 60 Vbeta primers and 13 Jbeta primers. Assay used: immunoSEQ multiplex PCR; TCRdb lists only in-frame clones, some missing. Of about 150,000 clones listed, around 80% were seen once; the top ten hold over 5%. The sequenced sample consisted of PBMCs. Every receptor here comes from a woman aged 40 to 49 in good health and CMV-seropositive.

This chain connects TRBV6-5 to TRBJ2-5; 10 bases are shared with TRBD1. Per the germline V gene, CDR1 is MNHEY and CDR2 is SVGAGI. This CDR3 spans 15 amino acids. The J segment lost 2 bases and the V segment lost 6 bases, leaving 6 bases of the junction unmatched. The DNA for the CDR3 is TGTGCCAGCAGGGTCCGGGACAGGGGACAAGAGACCCAGTACTTC. Translated, it gives CASRVRDRGQETQYF.

On this clone itself: Additional DNA sequences in this sample encode the identical CDR3. The chain carries TRBV5-1 and TRBJ2-5; D is possibly TRBD1 (7 bases). CDR1 SGHRS and CDR2 YFSETQ come from the germline V gene. V lost 0 bases and J lost 5, with 8 bases in between. The CDR3 has 13 residues. The CDR3: CASSLAGGETQYF. Written as DNA, the CDR3 is TGCGCCAGCAGCTTGGCAGGGGGGGAGACCCAGTACTTC.

The gene calls are TRBV29-1 and TRBJ2-1; 12 nucleotides align to TRBD2. CDR3 length: 15 residues. The ends lost 1 base at V and 5 bases at J; junction bases unmatched: 3. Per germline, CDR1 SQVTM and CDR2 ANQGSEA. The CDR3 sequence is CSVEGTSGIHNEQFF. The CDR3 DNA reads as TGCAGCGTTGAAGGGACTAGCGGGATCCACAATGAGCAGTTCTTC.

In its sample, this clone was seen a few times. The chain recombines TRBV27 with TRBJ2-5, with 8 bases fitting TRBD2. Near its end, the DNA agrees better with TRBJ2-7, so the J call may be wrong. Germline V gene data show CDR1 as MNHEY and CDR2 as SMNVEV (reference sequence). CDR3 size: 13 residues. CDR3 in DNA: TGTGCCAGCAGCACCCGCGGGGGGTACGAGCAGTACTTC. It codes for CASSTRGGYEQYF.

The chain carries TRBV28 and TRBJ2-7; a weak D match, TRBD1 (7 bases). Trimming stripped 5 bases from V and 3 bases from J, with 17 bases between. There are 15 residues in the CDR3. Germline V CDR1 and CDR2: MDHEN, SYDVKM. CDR3 sequence: CASSAPGGRNYEQYF. The CDR3 DNA reads TGTGCCAGCAGTGCCCCAGGGGGGCGAAACTACGAGCAGTACTTC. The variable domain in full, completed from reference TRBV28 and TRBJ2-7, reads DVKVTQSSRYLVKRTGEKVFLECVQDMDHENMFWYRQDPGLGLRLIYFSYDVKMKEKGDIPEGYSVSREKKERFSLILESASTNQTSMYLCASSAPGGRNYEQYFGPGTRLTVT.

The chain links TRBV4-1 to TRBJ2-7, with 10 bases fitting TRBD2. The CDR3 is made up of 16 amino acids. Germline V gene sequence: CDR1 MGHRA, CDR2 YSYEKL. V trimming: 4 bases; J trimming: 1 base; junction bases outside the gene matches: 7. The CDR3 loop reads CASSRSEREGSYEQYF. DNA for the CDR3: TGCGCCAGCAGCCGCTCCGAGCGGGAGGGTTCCTACGAGCAGTACTTC.

V and J are TRBV5-1 and TRBJ2-2; 16 positions match TRBD2. Germline CDR1 SGHRS, CDR2 YFSETQ. The trim removed 1 base at V and 4 bases at J, leaving 7 bases unmatched. The length of the CDR3 is 19 residues. CDR3 residues: CASSLSGTSGRGSTGELFF. In nucleotides, the CDR3 is TGCGCCAGCAGCTTGTCCGGGACTAGCGGGAGGGGGTCCACCGGGGAGCTGTTTTTT.

This clone was recorded a few times. V is TRBV5-1 and J is TRBJ2-1; tentative D call: TRBD2 (5 bases). The length of the CDR3 is 15 residues. The V gene's germline CDR1 is SGHRS and CDR2 YFSETQ. Trimming left V 4 bases short and J 8 bases short, with 19 bases between. The chain's CDR3 is CASSHDDLAGDEQFF. For the CDR3, the DNA is TGCGCCAGCAGCCACGACGACTTGGCCGGGGATGAGCAGTTCTTC.

The rearrangement uses TRBV5-4 and TRBJ2-1; 8 bases align to TRBD2. Unmatched junction bases numbered 9, after V lost 0 bases and J lost 1 base. Germline V gene data show CDR1 as SGHNT and CDR2 as YYREEE (reference sequence). The CDR3 extends over 18 amino acids. Here the CDR3 reads CASSLGRTSFKSYNEQFF. The CDR3 nucleotides read TGTGCCAGCAGCTTGGGGCGGACTAGCTTTAAATCCTACAATGAGCAGTTCTTC.

A few counts support this clone. The chain recombines TRBV10-1 with TRBJ1-1; 8 bases align to TRBD1. Germline trimming cut 0 bases from V and 6 bases from J; bases unmatched to any gene: 6. This CDR3 is built from 15 residues. From germline, CDR1 is WNHNN and CDR2 SYGVQD (reference sequence). The CDR3 sequence is CASSESRQGRAEAFF. CDR3 nucleotides: TGCGCCAGCAGTGAGTCGAGACAGGGGAGGGCTGAAGCTTTCTTT.

The CDR3 bases are TGTGCCAGCAGGGTACTCGGGACAGGGGCCGATACGCAGTATTTT. Translating it yields CASRVLGTGADTQYF. The chain is built from TRBV6-1 and TRBJ2-3, with TRBD1 matching over 10 bases. V shed 6 bases, J shed 6 bases, and the junction held 9 bases outside the gene matches. The CDR3 has 15 amino acids. Germline CDR1 reads MNHNS; CDR2 reads SASEGT.

This chain joins TRBV28 and TRBJ2-7; 11 bases are a match to TRBD1. The germline CDR1 and CDR2 sequences are MDHEN and SYDVKM. J gave up 3 bases and V 2 bases, and 3 bases lay outside the gene matches. CDR3 length equals 15 residues. CDR3 sequence (DNA): TGTGCCAGCAGTTTAACCGGGACAGGGGGCTACGAGCAGTACTTC. Amino acids: CASSLTGTGGYEQYF. Using reference TRBV28 and TRBJ2-7 for the parts outside the CDR3, the full variable domain is DVKVTQSSRYLVKRTGEKVFLECVQDMDHENMFWYRQDPGLGLRLIYFSYDVKMKEKGDIPEGYSVSREKKERFSLILESASTNQTSMYLCASSLTGTGGYEQYFGPGTRLTVT.

The chain has TRBV27 and TRBJ1-3; TRBD1 matches 7 bases. The trim removed 2 bases at V and 2 bases at J, leaving 9 bases unmatched. Looked up from germline, CDR1 is MNHEY and CDR2 is SMNVEV (reference sequence). The CDR3 length is 17 residues. CDR3 residues: CASSLHATGAAGNTIYF. CDR3 bases: TGTGCCAGCAGTTTACATGCCACAGGGGCGGCTGGAAACACCATATATTTT.

This chain connects TRBV9 to TRBJ2-1; D is perhaps TRBD1 (5 bases). The germline V and J ends were trimmed by 4 bases and 3 bases, with 11 bases remaining between them. CDR1 and CDR2 (germline): SGDLS, YYNGEE. This CDR3 contains 14 residues. This chain's CDR3 is CASSFSDSYNEQFF. The CDR3 DNA reads as TGTGCCAGCAGCTTTTCAGACAGCTACAATGAGCAGTTCTTC.

This clone was seen just once. J is TRBJ2-4 and V is TRBV19, with TRBD2 matching 11 bases. Germline V lookup: CDR1 LNHDA, CDR2 SQIVND (reference sequence). V lost 7 bases and J lost 6; bases outside the gene matches: 2. The CDR3 totals 13 residues. CDR3 loop: CASTGTSGNIQYF. The CDR3 DNA reads as TGTGCCAGTACAGGGACTAGCGGAAACATTCAGTACTTC.

The chain links TRBV11-3 to TRBJ2-3, with a possible D match to TRBD2 (6 bases). Trimming stripped 3 bases from V and 1 base from J, with 11 bases between. The CDR3 has 15 amino acids. The V gene's germline CDR1 is SGHNT and CDR2 YENEEA. The CDR3 sequence: CASSFSPGGTDTQYF. The DNA of the CDR3 is TGTGCCAGCAGCTTTTCTCCGGGGGGCACAGATACGCAGTATTTT.

This clone has only a few counts. J is TRBJ2-4 and V is TRBV7-8, with 10 bases lining up with TRBD2. Germline V gene data show CDR1 as SGHVS and CDR2 as FQNEAQ. V was pared by 3 bases and J by 8 bases, with 13 bases of the junction left unmatched. This CDR3 is built from 17 residues. The DNA of the CDR3 is TGTGCCAGCAGCTTCCCGGCCCTTAGCGGGAGGAGTCACATTCAGTACTTC. Translated, it gives CASSFPALSGRSHIQYF.

The V call is TRBV11-3, the J call TRBJ2-7; 9 bases are shared with TRBD2. Germline-derived CDR1 and CDR2 are SGHNT and YENEEA. Trimming cost V 5 bases and J 3 bases; bases outside gene matches: 11. The CDR3 sequence is 16 residues long. As DNA, the CDR3 is TGTGCCAGCAGCACAGGGGTGGGTAGCGGGAGCTACGAGCAGTACTTC. It translates to CASSTGVGSGSYEQYF.

This rearrangement joins TRBV28 to TRBJ2-1, with 7 positions matching TRBD2. This CDR3 contains 15 residues. The V gene end was trimmed by 3 bases and the J gene end by 3 bases; junction bases not matched to a gene: 5. Germline V CDR1 and CDR2: MDHEN, SYDVKM. The CDR3 reads CASSFGGSVYNEQFF. CDR3 nucleotides: TGTGCCAGCAGTTTCGGCGGGAGTGTCTACAATGAGCAGTTCTTC.

This clone occurred once. The chain uses TRBV7-6 and TRBJ2-2; 8 bases fit TRBD2. J gave up 0 bases and V 6 bases, and 3 bases lay outside the gene matches. CDR1 SGHVS and CDR2 FNYEAQ come from the germline V gene. CDR3 length: 15 amino acids. The CDR3: CASRPTSANTGELFF. The CDR3 DNA reads TGTGCCAGCAGGCCGACTAGCGCGAACACCGGGGAGCTGTTTTTT.

The chain carries TRBV5-1 and TRBJ2-5; 13 bases are a match to TRBD2. The CDR3 totals 16 residues. Germline V gene lookup returns CDR1 SGHRS and CDR2 YFSETQ. The ends lost 4 bases at V and 4 bases at J; junction bases unmatched: 7. The CDR3 DNA sequence: TGCGCCAGCAGCCGGGGACTAGCGGGGAGTAGAGAGACCCAGTACTTC. It specifies CASSRGLAGSRETQYF.

In its sample, this clone was seen a few times. The V gene is TRBV7-6, the J gene TRBJ2-1, with D maybe TRBD2 (6 bases). The CDR3 is made up of 14 amino acids. Trimming pared 5 bases from V and 4 bases from J, leaving 12 bases between. Germline assignment: CDR1 SGHVS and CDR2 FNYEAQ. The CDR3 DNA reads TGTGCCAGCAGCGTCGGAGGGGCATACAATGAGCAGTTCTTC. Amino acids: CASSVGGAYNEQFF.

The chain combines TRBV27 with TRBJ2-7, with 7 positions matching TRBD1. The length of the CDR3 is 14 residues. Germline V gene data show CDR1 as MNHEY and CDR2 as SMNVEV (reference sequence). V was clipped by 5 bases and J by 4 bases; unmatched bases: 8. CDR3 coding DNA: TGTGCCAGCAGTCCCCGACAGGGAAGATACGAGCAGTACTTC. Its translation: CASSPRQGRYEQYF.

This chain uses TRBV27 with TRBJ2-3; 9 nucleotides match TRBD2. Losses at the gene ends were 8 bases for V and 6 bases for J; bases not matched to a gene: 12. The CDR3 length is 15 residues. CDR1 and CDR2 from the germline V gene are MNHEY and SMNVEV (reference sequence). As DNA, the CDR3 is TGTGCCAGCGGATCCCATTCAGCGGGAGGTGATACGCAGTATTTT. Amino acids: CASGSHSAGGDTQYF.

The genes are TRBV4-1 and TRBJ2-3; 8 nucleotides align to TRBD1. Germline lookup yields CDR1 MGHRA and CDR2 YSYEKL. The trim removed 6 bases at V and 5 bases at J, leaving 10 bases unmatched. This CDR3 has 15 residues. CDR3 loop: CASSVQGAQGDTQYF. CDR3 nucleotide sequence: TGCGCCAGCAGTGTGCAGGGGGCGCAGGGAGATACGCAGTATTTT.

V and J are TRBV7-3 and TRBJ2-5, with 11 positions matching TRBD2. CDR3 length equals 19 residues. V was clipped by 5 bases and J by 1 base; unmatched bases: 15. From germline, CDR1 is SGHTA and CDR2 FQGTGA. CDR3 protein: CASSPKGRALAGGQETQYF. The CDR3 DNA reads as TGTGCCAGCAGCCCAAAGGGCAGGGCCCTAGCGGGAGGCCAAGAGACCCAGTACTTC.

In this sample, this clone turned up a few times. The V call is TRBV5-1, the J call TRBJ1-2; 10 nucleotides align to TRBD1. This CDR3 contains 14 residues. CDR1 is SGHRS and CDR2 is YFSETQ in the germline V gene. The trim removed 4 bases at V and 8 bases at J, leaving 8 bases unmatched. The CDR3 region has the DNA TGCGCCAGCAGCGCCGACGGGACAGGGGAAGGCTACACCTTC. This translates into CASSADGTGEGYTF. The whole variable domain, remainder taken from reference TRBV5-1 and TRBJ1-2, is KAGVTQTPRYLIKTRGQQVTLSCSPISGHRSVSWYQQTPGQGLQFLFEYFSETQRNKGNFPGRFSGRQFSNSRSEMNVSTLELGDSALYLCASSADGTGEGYTFGSGTRLTVV.